The TCR beta chain under discussion was sequenced for a study of T cell responses to AZD1222 COVID-19 vaccine. Measured with immunoSEQ multiplex PCR; TCRdb has only the in-frame clones, and not every one. The repertoire consists of around 47,000 clones, with around three quarters occurring once and the leading ten covering approximately 21%. This receptor was obtained from an adult who received the MenACWY meningococcal vaccine as a control. Material: peripheral blood, obtained 28 days after the second dose of the MenACWY control vaccine.

The CDR3 DNA reads TGCGCCAGCAGCTTGACACAGGGTTCTGGAAACACCATATATTTT. Encoded protein: CASSLTQGSGNTIYF. This chain links TRBV5-1 with TRBJ1-3, with D tentatively TRBD1 (6 bases). Germline CDR1 and CDR2: SGHRS and YFSETQ. The CDR3 contains 15 residues. Trimming took off 1 base at V and 1 base at J, with 9 bases between the two ends.